This is a list of T cell receptor beta chains from one sample in a study of T cell responses to AZD1222 COVID-19 vaccine. Produced via immunoSEQ multiplex PCR; TCRdb's table is partial and in-frame only. In the table there are around 150,000 clones, just over 90% of which are singletons. The sequenced sample was peripheral blood, obtained on day 0 of AZD1222 vaccination. Receptors were obtained from an adult in good health. Both conserved end residues are part of each CDR3. Fields, in order: clone size, V gene, CDR3 protein. Some rows have no size entry. The others give once, few or many, or a class for an expanded clone.

- TRBV19 CASSIGGTAPQHF
- TRBV12-5 CASGSPGSSDGYTF
- TRBV27 CASSFLLSTDTQYF
once TRBV6-6 CASSQHHTGKTQYF
- TRBV10-3 CAVSARQGDEKLFF
- TRBV11-2 CASSLSWVHEQYF
- TRBV7-9 CASSLAAGGDTQYF
- TRBV27 CASTARGSPTDTQYF
- TRBV7-8 CASSLVRAQETQYF
- TRBV6-2/TRBV6-3 CASSRSGRETGELFF
- TRBV7-3 CASRRGQGATGANVLTF
few TRBV29-1 CSVDPGQGYGYTF
- TRBV5-6 CASSSYRTGGEQYF
- TRBV3-1/TRBV3-2 CASSQDQAGSSSGANVLTF
- TRBV7-6 CASSLNSGGGARNYGYTF
- TRBV5-1 CASSLDRLAEGNEQFF
- TRBV5-1 CASSLGQGAGGYTF
- TRBV29-1 CSADMGLSTEAFF
- TRBV7-9 CASTRDTTNEKLFF
- TRBV2 CASSEAATKYNEQFF
once TRBV5-1 CASSLAGGDGNTIYF
- TRBV9 CASSVGRGQVNEKLFF
- TRBV7-2 CASSWRARQGANYGYTF
- TRBV6-1 CASSEAVGVPGDTAFF
- TRBV27 CASTPGTGGFNEQFF
- TRBV30 CAWGEGTGEQYF
- TRBV24-1 CATVPGDSNQPQHF
- TRBV25-1 CASSDIGGQLNYGYTF
- TRBV11-3 CASSLERQGGTGELFF
- TRBV19 CASSLGAVGRAHNEQFF
- TRBV29-1 CSGGEGAGQPQHF
- TRBV27 CASSLSDGQQPQHF
- TRBV19 CASNVQRNQPQHF
- TRBV7-9 CASSFISGTPDTQYF
- TRBV9 CASSVGALGNEQFF
- TRBV7-5 CARSLGHRGLFPYGYTF
- TRBV18 CASSPGEGYEQYF
- TRBV6-2/TRBV6-3 CASSYSTGGLNTEAFF